These T cell receptor beta chains were read from a single sample in a study of blood T cell repertoires in COVID-19. Measured with immunoSEQ multiplex PCR; TCRdb has only the in-frame clones, and not every one. Found here are approximately 150,000 clones, roughly 88% of them singletons; the top ten hold 1.5% to 2%. The specimen sequenced was peripheral blood. These receptors came from an older man with acute or convalescent COVID-19. Both conserved end residues are part of each CDR3. A D gene is named only where the DNA matches it firmly. The size of a clone is reported for some rows only, either as once, few or many, or as a class for expanded clones.

j_gene: TRBJ1-5; abundance: NA; v_gene: TRBV10-2; d_gene: NA; CDR3nt: TGCGCCAGCAGTGACGGTGATCAGCCCCAGCATTTT; CDR3aa: CASSDGDQPQHF
j_gene: TRBJ1-1; abundance: NA; v_gene: TRBV19; d_gene: TRBD1; CDR3nt: TGTGCCAGTAGTCCGACAGGGGTCACCGGTGAAGCTTTCTTT; CDR3aa: CASSPTGVTGEAFF
j_gene: TRBJ2-1; abundance: NA; v_gene: TRBV7-2; d_gene: NA; CDR3nt: TGTGCCAGCACCCTGCGCTCCGTCCCTGTTTACAATGAGCAGTTCTTC; CDR3aa: CASTLRSVPVYNEQFF
j_gene: TRBJ2-5; abundance: NA; v_gene: TRBV2; d_gene: TRBD1; CDR3nt: TGTGCCAGCAGTAACCAGGGACAGGAGAAGGAGACCCAGTACTTC; CDR3aa: CASSNQGQEKETQYF
j_gene: TRBJ1-3; abundance: NA; v_gene: TRBV19; d_gene: NA; CDR3nt: TGTGCCAGTAGTAGCCCGGGACTCCGGTCTGGAAACACCATATATTTT; CDR3aa: CASSSPGLRSGNTIYF
j_gene: TRBJ1-6; abundance: NA; v_gene: TRBV6-1; d_gene: NA; CDR3nt: TGTGCCAGCAGTGACATAGAGTATTCACCCCTCCACTTT; CDR3aa: CASSDIEYSPLHF
j_gene: TRBJ1-5; abundance: NA; v_gene: TRBV19; d_gene: NA; CDR3nt: TGTGCCAGTAATCCACAGGGACAGCCCCAGCATTTT; CDR3aa: CASNPQGQPQHF
j_gene: TRBJ2-5; abundance: NA; v_gene: TRBV5-1; d_gene: TRBD1; CDR3nt: TGCGCCAGCAGCCTGACAGGGGAATTAGTCCAGTACTTC; CDR3aa: CASSLTGELVQYF
j_gene: TRBJ2-1; abundance: NA; v_gene: TRBV7-9; d_gene: TRBD2; CDR3nt: TGTGCCAGCAGCCTAGCGGGGGGGAAAAGCAATGAGCAGTTCTTC; CDR3aa: CASSLAGGKSNEQFF
j_gene: TRBJ2-7; abundance: NA; v_gene: TRBV6-5; d_gene: NA; CDR3nt: TGTGCCAGCGCCGCGCAGGGCGGATCGGTCTACGAGCAGTACTTC; CDR3aa: CASAAQGGSVYEQYF
j_gene: TRBJ1-1; abundance: once; v_gene: TRBV7-2; d_gene: NA; CDR3nt: TGTGCCAGCAGCTTCTACGTAGCGCAGAACACTGAAGCTTTCTTT; CDR3aa: CASSFYVAQNTEAFF
j_gene: TRBJ2-3; abundance: NA; v_gene: TRBV19; d_gene: NA; CDR3nt: TGTGCCAGTAGTATGGGCAACTCAGGTACGCAGTATTTT; CDR3aa: CASSMGNSGTQYF
j_gene: TRBJ1-2; abundance: NA; v_gene: TRBV12-3/TRBV12-4; d_gene: TRBD1; CDR3nt: TGTGCCAGCAGTGAAGGGGGCCAGACTGGCTACACCTTC; CDR3aa: CASSEGGQTGYTF
j_gene: TRBJ2-3; abundance: NA; v_gene: TRBV5-5; d_gene: TRBD2; CDR3nt: TGTGCCAGCAGTTCACTTAGCGGGGGAGTAGCAGATACGCAGTATTTT; CDR3aa: CASSSLSGGVADTQYF
j_gene: TRBJ1-1; abundance: NA; v_gene: TRBV7-2; d_gene: NA; CDR3nt: TGTGCCAGCAGCTCCCGTCGCGATGAAGCTTTCTTT; CDR3aa: CASSSRRDEAFF
j_gene: TRBJ2-1; abundance: NA; v_gene: TRBV27; d_gene: TRBD2; CDR3nt: TGTGCCAGCAGTTTCCTGTCTAGCGGGAGGATGAATGAGCAGTTCTTC; CDR3aa: CASSFLSSGRMNEQFF
j_gene: TRBJ2-3; abundance: NA; v_gene: TRBV12-5; d_gene: TRBD2; CDR3nt: TGTGCTAGTGGGACCGGGACTAGCGTTCCTAGCACAGATACGCAGTATTTT; CDR3aa: CASGTGTSVPSTDTQYF
j_gene: TRBJ2-3; abundance: NA; v_gene: TRBV5-1; d_gene: TRBD2; CDR3nt: TGCGCCAGCAGCTGGGCCGGGACTAGCGGTGATACGCAGTATTTT; CDR3aa: CASSWAGTSGDTQYF
j_gene: TRBJ2-7; abundance: NA; v_gene: TRBV3-1/TRBV3-2; d_gene: TRBD2; CDR3nt: TGTGCCAGCAGCCAAGAAACTAGCGGAACCTACGAGCAGTACTTC; CDR3aa: CASSQETSGTYEQYF
j_gene: TRBJ1-4; abundance: NA; v_gene: TRBV2; d_gene: TRBD1; CDR3nt: TGTGCCAGCAGAGCGACAGGGGATGAAAAACTGTTTTTT; CDR3aa: CASRATGDEKLFF
j_gene: TRBJ2-2; abundance: NA; v_gene: TRBV19; d_gene: TRBD1; CDR3nt: TGTGCCAGCCGACAGGGAAGCGCGAACACCGGGGAGCTGTTTTTT; CDR3aa: CASRQGSANTGELFF
j_gene: TRBJ2-7; abundance: once; v_gene: TRBV5-1; d_gene: TRBD2; CDR3nt: TGCGCCAGCAGCTTGGAGGGACTAGCTACCGGCGAGCAGTACTTC; CDR3aa: CASSLEGLATGEQYF
j_gene: TRBJ2-7; abundance: NA; v_gene: TRBV12-3/TRBV12-4; d_gene: TRBD2; CDR3nt: TGTGCCAGCAGACCCGGGGGGGGTGACGAGCAGTACTTC; CDR3aa: CASRPGGGDEQYF
j_gene: TRBJ1-1; abundance: once; v_gene: TRBV5-1; d_gene: NA; CDR3nt: TGCGCCAGCAGCCTCCCGAGTCCAGGAGGAGCTTTCTTT; CDR3aa: CASSLPSPGGAFF
j_gene: TRBJ2-5; abundance: once; v_gene: TRBV24-1; d_gene: NA; CDR3nt: TGTGCCACCAGTGATGCGGACATTTTAGGGGAGACCCAGTACTTC; CDR3aa: CATSDADILGETQYF
j_gene: TRBJ1-5; abundance: NA; v_gene: TRBV6-5; d_gene: NA; CDR3nt: TGTGCCAGCACCAAAGACAGTAGCAATCAGCCCCAGCATTTT; CDR3aa: CASTKDSSNQPQHF
j_gene: TRBJ2-5; abundance: NA; v_gene: TRBV6-5; d_gene: TRBD1; CDR3nt: TGTGCCAGCGACAGGGGGAATCAAGAGACCCAGTACTTC; CDR3aa: CASDRGNQETQYF
j_gene: TRBJ2-7; abundance: NA; v_gene: TRBV6-5; d_gene: NA; CDR3nt: TGTGCCAGCAGTTACTCGGCCGGGACAAGTTACGAGCAGTACTTC; CDR3aa: CASSYSAGTSYEQYF
j_gene: TRBJ2-1; abundance: NA; v_gene: TRBV13; d_gene: TRBD2; CDR3nt: TGTGCCAGCAGCCCACCCGGGACTAGCGGGAGCTACAATGAGCAGTTCTTC; CDR3aa: CASSPPGTSGSYNEQFF
j_gene: TRBJ1-1; abundance: NA; v_gene: TRBV28; d_gene: TRBD1; CDR3nt: TGTGCCAGCAGCTCTCCTGTGGAGGGGGCCACTGAAGCTTTCTTT; CDR3aa: CASSSPVEGATEAFF
j_gene: TRBJ1-5; abundance: NA; v_gene: TRBV19; d_gene: TRBD1; CDR3nt: TGTGCCAGTAGACAGGGGGATCAGCCCCAGCATTTT; CDR3aa: CASRQGDQPQHF
j_gene: TRBJ2-1; abundance: NA; v_gene: TRBV2; d_gene: NA; CDR3nt: TGTGCCAGCAGGAGACAGGGAGGCGAGCAGTTCTTC; CDR3aa: CASRRQGGEQFF
j_gene: TRBJ1-2; abundance: NA; v_gene: TRBV28; d_gene: TRBD1; CDR3nt: TGTGCCAGTTTGACAGGGGACTATGGCTACACCTTC; CDR3aa: CASLTGDYGYTF
j_gene: TRBJ1-6; abundance: NA; v_gene: TRBV6-5; d_gene: NA; CDR3nt: TGTGCCAGCAGTTACTTTGAGGGCAGCTATAATTCACCCCTCCACTTT; CDR3aa: CASSYFEGSYNSPLHF